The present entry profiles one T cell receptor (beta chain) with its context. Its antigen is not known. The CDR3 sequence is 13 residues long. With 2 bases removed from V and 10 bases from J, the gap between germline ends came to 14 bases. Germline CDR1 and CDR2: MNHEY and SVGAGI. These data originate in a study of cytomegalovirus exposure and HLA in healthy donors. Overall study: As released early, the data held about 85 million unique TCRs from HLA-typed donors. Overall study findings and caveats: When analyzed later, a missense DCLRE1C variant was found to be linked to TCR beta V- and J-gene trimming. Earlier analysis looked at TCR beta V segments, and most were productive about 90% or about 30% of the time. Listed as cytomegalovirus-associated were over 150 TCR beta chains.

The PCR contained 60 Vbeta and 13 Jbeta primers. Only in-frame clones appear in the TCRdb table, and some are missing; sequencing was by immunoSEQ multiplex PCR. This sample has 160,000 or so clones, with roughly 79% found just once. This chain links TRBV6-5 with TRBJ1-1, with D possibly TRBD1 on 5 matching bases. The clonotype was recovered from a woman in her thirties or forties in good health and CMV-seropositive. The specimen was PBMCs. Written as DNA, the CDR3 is TGTGCCAGCAGTTACGAGCGGAGGGGAGTAGCTTTCTTT. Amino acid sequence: CASSYERRGVAFF.